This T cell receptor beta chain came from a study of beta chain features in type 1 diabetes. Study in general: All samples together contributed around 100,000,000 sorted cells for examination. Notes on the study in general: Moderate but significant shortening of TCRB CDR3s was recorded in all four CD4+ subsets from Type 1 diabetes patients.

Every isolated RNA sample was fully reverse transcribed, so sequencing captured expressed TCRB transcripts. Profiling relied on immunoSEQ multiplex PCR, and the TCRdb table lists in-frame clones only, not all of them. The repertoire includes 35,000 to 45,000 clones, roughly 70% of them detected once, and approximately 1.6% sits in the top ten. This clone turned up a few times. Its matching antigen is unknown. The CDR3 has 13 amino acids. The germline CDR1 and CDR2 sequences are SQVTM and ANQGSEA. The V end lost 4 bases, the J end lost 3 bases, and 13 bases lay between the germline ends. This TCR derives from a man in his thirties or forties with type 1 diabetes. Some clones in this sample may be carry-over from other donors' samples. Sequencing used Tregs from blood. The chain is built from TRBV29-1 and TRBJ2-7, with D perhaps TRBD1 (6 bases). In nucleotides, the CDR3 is TGCAGCGTTGCCCAGGGACATGACTACGAGCAGTACTTC. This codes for CSVAQGHDYEQYF.